These T cell receptor beta chains were read from a single sample in a study of cytomegalovirus exposure and HLA in healthy donors. Repertoires were generated with immunoSEQ multiplex PCR, while TCRdb's copy carries only in-frame clones and drops some. The data show about 140,000 clones, approximately 80% seen once. Source material: PBMCs. The source is a woman aged 55 to 70 in good health and CMV-seropositive. The CDR3 runs from the conserved cysteine through the conserved F or W. A D gene is named only where the DNA matches it firmly. Clone size appears in some rows only: once, few, many, or a class for an expanded clone.

DNA	CDR3	V	J	size	D
TGTGCCAGCAGCTTCTATAGGGCAGGGGTCGAGCAGTACTTC	CASSFYRAGVEQYF	TRBV7-9	TRBJ2-7	.	.
TGCGCCAGCAGCCAAGACGGCAGGGCTGGGGACGAGCAGTACTTC	CASSQDGRAGDEQYF	TRBV4-3	TRBJ2-7	.	.
TGTGCCAGCGTGGGACAGAAGAACACTGAAGCTTTCTTT	CASVGQKNTEAFF	TRBV27	TRBJ1-1	.	TRBD1
TGCGCTAGCAGCCACGTACGCAACAGGGGGCACACTGAAGCTTTCTTT	CASSHVRNRGHTEAFF	TRBV4-1	TRBJ1-1	.	TRBD1
TGTGCCAGCAGTGAATTGGCCGACAATGAGCAGTTCTTC	CASSELADNEQFF	TRBV2	TRBJ2-1	.	.
TGTGCCAGCAGTTGGTCGGTCACTGAAGCTTTCTTT	CASSWSVTEAFF	TRBV28	TRBJ1-1	.	.
TGTGCCAGCACCTTAGCGGGAGGTACCGGGGAGCTGTTTTTT	CASTLAGGTGELFF	TRBV28	TRBJ2-2	.	TRBD2
TGTGCCATCAGTGATCCGGGAGGGGGCACAGATACGCAGTATTTT	CAISDPGGGTDTQYF	TRBV10-3	TRBJ2-3	.	TRBD2
TGTGCCAGCAGTCGAACCCTCCTCGGGGTCCGGGACAATGAGCAGTTCTTC	CASSRTLLGVRDNEQFF	TRBV27	TRBJ2-1	.	.
TGTGCCAGCAGCAAAGATGGGGGGGACAGGGGCTACGAGCAGTACTTC	CASSKDGGDRGYEQYF	TRBV21-1	TRBJ2-7	.	.
TGCAGCGTTTCCCCGGGACATCTGGGCAATGAGCAGTTCTTC	CSVSPGHLGNEQFF	TRBV29-1	TRBJ2-1	.	.
TGTGCCAGCAGCTCAGTCGGCGGGCAAGAGACCCAGTACTTC	CASSSVGGQETQYF	TRBV7-3	TRBJ2-5	.	.
TGTGCCAGCAGGGGCCCGCACTCCTACGAGCAGTACTTC	CASRGPHSYEQYF	TRBV4-2	TRBJ2-7	.	.
TGTGCCAGCAGCCAACAAACTAGCGGGAGTTTTGATGAGCAGTTCTTC	CASSQQTSGSFDEQFF	TRBV4-2	TRBJ2-1	.	TRBD2
TGTGCCAGCAGCCGTACTAGCGGGACGAACACCGGGGAGCTGTTTTTT	CASSRTSGTNTGELFF	TRBV9	TRBJ2-2	.	TRBD2
TGTGCCAGCAGCTTAGACCGACAGGGGCGCGCTTTCTTT	CASSLDRQGRAFF	TRBV11-3	TRBJ1-1	.	TRBD1
TGTGCCAGCAGCTTCGTCAGCTCTGAGGATCAGCCCCAGCATTTT	CASSFVSSEDQPQHF	TRBV7-2	TRBJ1-5	.	.
TGTGCCAGCAGTAGCCGGGACTCATCAGATACGCAGTATTTT	CASSSRDSSDTQYF	TRBV6-5	TRBJ2-3	.	.
TGTGCCAGCAGCCAAGAGGCGACTAGCGTGGCCTACGAGCAGTACTTC	CASSQEATSVAYEQYF	TRBV4-2	TRBJ2-7	.	TRBD2
TGTGCCATCAGTGATCTGTTAAACATTCAGTACTTC	CAISDLLNIQYF	TRBV10-3	TRBJ2-4	.	.
TGTGCCAGCAGTGACCCCGGAGGGACTAGCGGGAGCAATGAGCAGTTCTTC	CASSDPGGTSGSNEQFF	TRBV6-1	TRBJ2-1	.	TRBD2
TGTGCCAGCAGCTTAGATCCGGACAACAATCAGCCCCAGCATTTT	CASSLDPDNNQPQHF	TRBV5-4	TRBJ1-5	.	.
TGTGCCAGTGCTGGGACTCCCCAGCTGGCAGATACGCAGTATTTT	CASAGTPQLADTQYF	TRBV19	TRBJ2-3	.	.
TGTGCCAGCTCAACGTACAGGGAAGAGACCCAGTACTTC	CASSTYREETQYF	TRBV18	TRBJ2-5	few	.
TGTGCCAGCACCCCTTCCGGGACAGGGGATGGGGGCTATGGCTACACCTTC	CASTPSGTGDGGYGYTF	TRBV5-4	TRBJ1-2	once	TRBD1
TGTGCCTGGAGCCTAGCGGGAGCGAACGAGCAGTACTTC	CAWSLAGANEQYF	TRBV30	TRBJ2-7	.	TRBD2
TGTGCCAGCAGTTTAATGTGGGGGGGAAGAGAAACTGAAGCTTTCTTT	CASSLMWGGRETEAFF	TRBV27	TRBJ1-1	.	.
TGTGCCAGCAAACAAAATGAAAAACTGTTTTTT	CASKQNEKLFF	TRBV16	TRBJ1-4	.	.
TGTGCCAGCAGCTCCCCGGAGCGGGAGCGGTACAATGAGCAGTTCTTC	CASSSPERERYNEQFF	TRBV7-9	TRBJ2-1	.	TRBD2
TGTGCCAGTAGTCCCCGGGACAGGGAGAATCAGCCCCAGCATTTT	CASSPRDRENQPQHF	TRBV19	TRBJ1-5	.	TRBD1
TGTGCCAGCAGCCTACATGACAGGGGATTCGACGAGCAGTACTTC	CASSLHDRGFDEQYF	TRBV7-2	TRBJ2-7	once	TRBD1
TGCAGCGTTGGGGCAGGGCGAAGGGGATACGAGCAGTACTTC	CSVGAGRRGYEQYF	TRBV29-1	TRBJ2-7	.	.
TGTGCCAGCAGCTTCGGCAGGGGATATGGCTACACCTTC	CASSFGRGYGYTF	TRBV7-8	TRBJ1-2	.	.
TGCGCCAGCAGCCAAGATACAGGGGAATCCCGCTACGAGCAGTACTTC	CASSQDTGESRYEQYF	TRBV4-3	TRBJ2-7	.	TRBD1
TGTGCCAGCAGCCCCGGGGAGATGGAGCAGTACTTC	CASSPGEMEQYF	TRBV7-9	TRBJ2-7	.	.
TGCGCCAGCAGCCAAGAGCCAGCGGGAGGATACAATGAGCAGTTCTTC	CASSQEPAGGYNEQFF	TRBV4-1	TRBJ2-1	.	TRBD2
TGTGCCAGCAGCGTAGTGGACAGTGCGAACACTGAAGCTTTCTTT	CASSVVDSANTEAFF	TRBV9	TRBJ1-1	.	.
TGTGCCAGTAGTCCACGGGACAAGAACACCGGGGAGCTGTTTTTT	CASSPRDKNTGELFF	TRBV19	TRBJ2-2	.	.
TGTGCCAGCAGCTTAGCGGGAGCCCCCCTGTACTTC	CASSLAGAPLYF	TRBV7-2	TRBJ2-5	.	.
TGTGCCAGCAGTTTAACGACAGGGAGCGTCTACGAGCAGTACTTC	CASSLTTGSVYEQYF	TRBV27	TRBJ2-7	.	TRBD1
TGTGCCAGCAGTTCCCGGGAGAATCAGCCCCAGCATTTT	CASSSRENQPQHF	TRBV6-5	TRBJ1-5	.	.
TGTGCCAGCAGTCTGGACAGGGTTGGTCAAGAGACCCAGTACTTC	CASSLDRVGQETQYF	TRBV2	TRBJ2-5	.	TRBD1
TGTGCCAGCAGCTATGGCGCGGGAGTGGGGGAGCAGTACTTC	CASSYGAGVGEQYF	TRBV7-3	TRBJ2-7	.	TRBD2
TGTGCCAGCAGCCTCGCCCGAGGGCCCCAGCATTTT	CASSLARGPQHF	TRBV7-8	TRBJ1-5	few	.
TGTGCCAGTATCTCACGCGGTCGGGGAAGGTGGACTGAAGCTTTCTTT	CASISRGRGRWTEAFF	TRBV19	TRBJ1-1	once	.
TGCGCCAGCAGCCAAGACAGGGGGGCAACTAATGAAAAACTGTTTTTT	CASSQDRGATNEKLFF	TRBV4-3	TRBJ1-4	few	TRBD1
TGCGCCAGCAGCCTCGGGAGCGGGGGCGAGCAGTACTTC	CASSLGSGGEQYF	TRBV4-1	TRBJ2-7	.	TRBD2
TGTGCCAGCAGCTTATCCTCCTCCGCCGGTTACGAGCAGTACTTC	CASSLSSSAGYEQYF	TRBV7-9	TRBJ2-7	.	.
TGTGCCAGCAGCCCCCAGACAGGGGGCAGGCGGGAGACCCAGTACTTC	CASSPQTGGRRETQYF	TRBV7-8	TRBJ2-5	.	TRBD1
TGTGCCAGCAGTTACTCGAGAATTAATGAAAAACTGTTTTTT	CASSYSRINEKLFF	TRBV6-5	TRBJ1-4	.	.
TGTGCCAGCAGCGGACAGGGAACCACAGATACGCAGTATTTT	CASSGQGTTDTQYF	TRBV5-8	TRBJ2-3	.	TRBD1
TGTGCCACCAGCTACGGGGGGGCGGGGATTTACAATGAGCAGTTCTTC	CATSYGGAGIYNEQFF	TRBV15	TRBJ2-1	.	TRBD2
TGTGCCAGCAGCCCCAGGGCGGGGGGATGGACGGAGGACACAGATACGCAGTATTTT	CASSPRAGGWTEDTDTQYF	TRBV4-2	TRBJ2-3	once	TRBD2
TGTGCCAGCAGCTTAATCGGGACCGGGGAGCTGTTTTTT	CASSLIGTGELFF	TRBV7-9	TRBJ2-2	.	.
TGTGCCAGCAGCTTGTACCCTAGCGGGGCTGGTGATGAGCAGTTCTTC	CASSLYPSGAGDEQFF	TRBV5-8	TRBJ2-1	.	TRBD2